The sequence of this TCR beta chain was determined in a study of post-analysis software for immune sequencing data. Overall study: The disease courses spanned relapsing-remitting, secondary progressive and progressive-relapsing forms of multiple sclerosis. Broader study findings: Higher frequency in patients than in controls was seen for roughly 5 TRBV segments, with TRBV5-6, TRBV5-1 and TRBV20-1 among them. The authors found that F measure strongly co-clustered same-batch samples. Comparison with controls showed significantly lower normalized Chao1 diversity in multiple sclerosis patients.

In the case of this clonotype: Its antigen is still unknown.

Germline CDR1 SGHNT, CDR2 YENEEA. Trimming stripped 7 bases from V and 12 bases from J, with 16 bases between. The CDR3 spans 12 residues. Unique molecular identifiers were present in the TCR beta cDNA libraries. Out of about 0.95 to 10 million T cells, 480,000 or so cDNA molecules were generated. TCRdb re-called the PCR reads through MiXCR, storing one row per CDR3 protein. The sample contains some 700,000 distinct CDR3 sequences, approximately 59% of which appear only once. This receptor was identified in a girl aged 2 to 10 with multiple sclerosis. V is TRBV11-3 and J is TRBJ2-1, with a weak D call TRBD2 (5 bases). Sequenced material: blood. The CDR3 sequence is CASTRTTEGQFF. In DNA form, the CDR3 reads TGTGCCAGCACGAGGACCACAGAGGGGCAGTTCTTC.